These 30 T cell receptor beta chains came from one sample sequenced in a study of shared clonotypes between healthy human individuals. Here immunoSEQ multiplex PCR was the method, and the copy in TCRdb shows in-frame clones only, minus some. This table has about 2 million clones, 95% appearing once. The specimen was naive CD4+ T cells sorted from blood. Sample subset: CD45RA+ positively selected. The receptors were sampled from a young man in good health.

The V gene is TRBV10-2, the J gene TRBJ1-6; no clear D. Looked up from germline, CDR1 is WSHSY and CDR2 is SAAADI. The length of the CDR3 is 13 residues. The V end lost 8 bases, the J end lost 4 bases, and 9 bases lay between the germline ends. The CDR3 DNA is TGCGCCAGCCGCGGGGAATATAATTCACCCCTCCACTTT. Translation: CASRGEYNSPLHF.

The CDR3 bases are TGCGCCAGCAGCCCGGGTTCCCGCTCCTACAATGAGCAGTTCTTC. Translated, it gives CASSPGSRSYNEQFF. The V and J genes are TRBV4-1 and TRBJ2-1; no reliable D call. Looked up from germline, CDR1 is MGHRA and CDR2 is YSYEKL. This CDR3 comprises 15 residues. V gave up 4 bases and J gave up 0 bases, with 10 bases separating them.

CDR3 DNA sequence: TGTGCCAGCAGCTTATCCGGGGGTGGCTCCTCCTACGAGCAGTACTTC. This encodes CASSLSGGGSSYEQYF. The chain links TRBV7-2 to TRBJ2-7, with D possibly being TRBD2 (6 bases). The CDR3 is made up of 16 amino acids. The germline V and J ends were trimmed by 2 bases and 0 bases, with 14 bases remaining between them. Germline V gene lookup returns CDR1 SGHTA and CDR2 FQGNSA.

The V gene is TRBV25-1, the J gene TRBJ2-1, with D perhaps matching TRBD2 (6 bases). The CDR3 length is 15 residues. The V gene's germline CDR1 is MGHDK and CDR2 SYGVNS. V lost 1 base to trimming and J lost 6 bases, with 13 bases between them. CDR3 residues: CASSESNLALNEQFF. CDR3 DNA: TGTGCCAGCAGTGAATCCAACCTAGCGCTCAATGAGCAGTTCTTC.

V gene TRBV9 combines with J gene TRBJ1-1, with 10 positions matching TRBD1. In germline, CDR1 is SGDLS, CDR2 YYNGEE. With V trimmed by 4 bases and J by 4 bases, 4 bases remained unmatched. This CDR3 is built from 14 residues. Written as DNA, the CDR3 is TGTGCCAGCAGCTCGGGACAGGGGATCACTGAAGCTTTCTTT. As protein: CASSSGQGITEAFF.

CDR3 region: CASSFTGGQQYF. The CDR3 nucleotides are TGTGCCAGCAGTTTCACGGGGGGGCAGCAGTACTTC. The chain carries TRBV27 and TRBJ2-7; 8 bases align to TRBD2. V gave up 3 bases and J gave up 8 bases; unmatched junction bases: 3. CDR3 length: 12 amino acids. Germline V gives CDR1 MNHEY, CDR2 SMNVEV (reference sequence).

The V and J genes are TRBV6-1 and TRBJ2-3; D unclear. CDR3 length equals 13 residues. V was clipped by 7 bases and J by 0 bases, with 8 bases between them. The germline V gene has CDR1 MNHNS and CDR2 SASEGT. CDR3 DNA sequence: TGTGCCAGCAAGAAGGCGAGCACAGATACGCAGTATTTT. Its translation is CASKKASTDTQYF.

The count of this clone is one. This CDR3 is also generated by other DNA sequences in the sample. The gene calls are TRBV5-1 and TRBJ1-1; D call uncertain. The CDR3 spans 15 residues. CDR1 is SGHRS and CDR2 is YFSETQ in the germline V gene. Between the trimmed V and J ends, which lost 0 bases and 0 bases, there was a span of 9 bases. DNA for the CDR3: TGCGCCAGCAGCTTGGGGCCGGGTCTGAACACTGAAGCTTTCTTT. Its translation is CASSLGPGLNTEAFF.

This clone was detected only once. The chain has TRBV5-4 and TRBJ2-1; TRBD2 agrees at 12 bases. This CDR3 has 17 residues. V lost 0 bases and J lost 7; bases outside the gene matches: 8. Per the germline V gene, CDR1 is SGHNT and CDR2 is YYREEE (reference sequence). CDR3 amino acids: CASSLGSLAGGWNEQFF. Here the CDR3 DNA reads TGTGCCAGCAGCTTGGGATCGCTAGCGGGGGGGTGGAATGAGCAGTTCTTC.

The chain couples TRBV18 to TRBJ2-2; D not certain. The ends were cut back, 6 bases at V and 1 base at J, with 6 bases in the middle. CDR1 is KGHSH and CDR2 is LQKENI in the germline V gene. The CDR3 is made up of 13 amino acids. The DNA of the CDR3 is TGTGCCAGCTCCTCCAGGAACACCGGGGAGCTGTTTTTT. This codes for CASSSRNTGELFF.

The DNA for the CDR3 is TGTGCCAGCAGCCAAGCCCGGGACAGGGGCGCTGAAAAACTGTTTTTT. Translated: CASSQARDRGAEKLFF. V usage is TRBV4-2 and J usage is TRBJ1-4, with 10 bases identical to TRBD1. The CDR3 has 16 residues. Trimming at V came to 1 base and at J to 7 bases, leaving 6 bases not matched to a gene. Germline V CDR1 and CDR2: LGHNA, YNFKEQ.

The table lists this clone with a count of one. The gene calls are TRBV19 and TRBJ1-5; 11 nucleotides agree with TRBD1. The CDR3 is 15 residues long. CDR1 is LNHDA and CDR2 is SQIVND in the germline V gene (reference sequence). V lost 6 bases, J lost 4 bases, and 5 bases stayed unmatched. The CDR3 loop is CASSQDRGRNQPQHF. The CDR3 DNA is TGTGCCAGTAGCCAGGACAGGGGGCGAAATCAGCCCCAGCATTTT. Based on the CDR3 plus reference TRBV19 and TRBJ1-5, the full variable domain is DGGITQSPKYLFRKEGQNVTLSCEQNLNHDAMYWYRQDPGQGLRLIYYSQIVNDFQKGDIAEGYSVSREKKESFPLTVTSAQKNPTAFYLCASSQDRGRNQPQHFGDGTRLSIL.

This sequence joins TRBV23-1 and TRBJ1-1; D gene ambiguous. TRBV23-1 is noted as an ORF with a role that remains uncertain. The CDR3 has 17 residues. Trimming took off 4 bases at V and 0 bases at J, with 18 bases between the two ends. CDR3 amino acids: CASSPRRVDLMNTEAFF. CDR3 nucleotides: TGCGCCAGCAGTCCCCGAAGGGTTGACCTAATGAACACTGAAGCTTTCTTT.

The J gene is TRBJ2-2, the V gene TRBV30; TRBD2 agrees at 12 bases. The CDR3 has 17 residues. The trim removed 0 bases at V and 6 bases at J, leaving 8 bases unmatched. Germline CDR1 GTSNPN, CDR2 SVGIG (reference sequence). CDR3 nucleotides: TGTGCCTGGAGTGTAAACCGTGCTAGCGGGAGGGCCGGGGAGCTGTTTTTT. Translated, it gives CAWSVNRASGRAGELFF.

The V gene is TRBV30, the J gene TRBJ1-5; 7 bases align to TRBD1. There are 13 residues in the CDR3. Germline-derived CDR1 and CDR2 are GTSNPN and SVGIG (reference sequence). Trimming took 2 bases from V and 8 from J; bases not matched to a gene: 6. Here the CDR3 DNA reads TGTGCCTGGAGTCGGACAGGTCAAGAGCCCCAGCATTTT. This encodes CAWSRTGQEPQHF.

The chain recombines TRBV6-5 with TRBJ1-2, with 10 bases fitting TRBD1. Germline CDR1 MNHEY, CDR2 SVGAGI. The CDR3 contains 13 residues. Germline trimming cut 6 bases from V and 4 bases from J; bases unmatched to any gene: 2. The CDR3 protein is CASRGQGFYGYTF. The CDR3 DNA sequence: TGTGCCAGCAGGGGACAGGGGTTCTATGGCTACACCTTC.

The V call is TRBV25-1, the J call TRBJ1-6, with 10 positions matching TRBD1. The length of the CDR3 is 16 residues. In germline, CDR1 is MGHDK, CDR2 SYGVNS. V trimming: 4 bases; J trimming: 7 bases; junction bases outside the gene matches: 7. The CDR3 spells CASSVSGTGANSPLHF. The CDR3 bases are TGTGCCAGCAGTGTTTCCGGGACAGGGGCCAATTCACCCCTCCACTTT.

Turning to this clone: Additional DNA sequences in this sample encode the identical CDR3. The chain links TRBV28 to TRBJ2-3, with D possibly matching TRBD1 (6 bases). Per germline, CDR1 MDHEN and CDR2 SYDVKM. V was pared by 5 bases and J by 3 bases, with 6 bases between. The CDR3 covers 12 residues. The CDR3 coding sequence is TGTGCCAGCAGTGGACAGACAGATACGCAGTATTTT. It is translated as CASSGQTDTQYF.

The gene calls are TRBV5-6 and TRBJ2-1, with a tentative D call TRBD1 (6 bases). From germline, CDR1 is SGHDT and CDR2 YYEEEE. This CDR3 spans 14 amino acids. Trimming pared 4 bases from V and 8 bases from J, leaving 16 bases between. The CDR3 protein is CASSPGLGAYEQFF. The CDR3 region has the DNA TGTGCCAGCAGCCCAGGACTGGGGGCCTATGAGCAGTTCTTC.

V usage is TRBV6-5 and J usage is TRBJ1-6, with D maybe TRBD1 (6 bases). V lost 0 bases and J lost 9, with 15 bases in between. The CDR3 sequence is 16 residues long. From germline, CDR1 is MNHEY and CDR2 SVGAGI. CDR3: CASSYSATGLISPLHF. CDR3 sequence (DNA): TGTGCCAGCAGTTACTCCGCGACAGGACTAATTTCACCCCTCCACTTT.

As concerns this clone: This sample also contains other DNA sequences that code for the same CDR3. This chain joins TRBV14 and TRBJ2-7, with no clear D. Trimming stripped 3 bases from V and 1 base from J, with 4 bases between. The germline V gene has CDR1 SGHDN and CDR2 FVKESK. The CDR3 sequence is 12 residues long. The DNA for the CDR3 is TGTGCCAGCAGCCAGTCTTCCTACGAGCAGTACTTC. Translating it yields CASSQSSYEQYF.

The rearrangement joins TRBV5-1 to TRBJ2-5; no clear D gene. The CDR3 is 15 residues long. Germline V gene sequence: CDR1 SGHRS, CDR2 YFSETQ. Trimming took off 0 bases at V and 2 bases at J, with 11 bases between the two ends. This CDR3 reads CASSLGPSGQETQYF. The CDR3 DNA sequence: TGCGCCAGCAGCTTGGGCCCCAGTGGACAAGAGACCCAGTACTTC.

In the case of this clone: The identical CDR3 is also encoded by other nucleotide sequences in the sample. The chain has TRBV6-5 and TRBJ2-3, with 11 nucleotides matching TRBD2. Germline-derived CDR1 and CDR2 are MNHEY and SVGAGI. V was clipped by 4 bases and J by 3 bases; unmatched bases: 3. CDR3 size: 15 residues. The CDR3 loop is CASSLAGGPTDTQYF. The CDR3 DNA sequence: TGTGCCAGCAGTTTAGCGGGAGGGCCGACAGATACGCAGTATTTT.

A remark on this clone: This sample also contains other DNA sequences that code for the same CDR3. This CDR3 reads CASSRGQGATNEKLFF. CDR3 DNA sequence: TGCGCCAGCAGCCGCGGACAGGGGGCAACTAATGAAAAACTGTTTTTT. The V call is TRBV5-1, the J call TRBJ1-4; TRBD1 agrees at 10 bases. V gave up 4 bases and J gave up 0 bases; unmatched junction bases: 3. This CDR3 contains 16 residues. CDR1 SGHRS and CDR2 YFSETQ come from the germline V gene. The full variable domain, in which reference TRBV5-1 and TRBJ1-4 provide the parts outside the CDR3, is KAGVTQTPRYLIKTRGQQVTLSCSPISGHRSVSWYQQTPGQGLQFLFEYFSETQRNKGNFPGRFSGRQFSNSRSEMNVSTLELGDSALYLCASSRGQGATNEKLFFGSGTQLSVL.

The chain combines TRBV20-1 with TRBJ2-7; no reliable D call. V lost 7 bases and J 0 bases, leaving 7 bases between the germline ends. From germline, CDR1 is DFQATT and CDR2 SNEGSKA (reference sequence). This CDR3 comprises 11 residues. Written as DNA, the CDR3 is TGCAGTGAGGGAAGCTCCTACGAGCAGTACTTC. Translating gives CSEGSSYEQYF.

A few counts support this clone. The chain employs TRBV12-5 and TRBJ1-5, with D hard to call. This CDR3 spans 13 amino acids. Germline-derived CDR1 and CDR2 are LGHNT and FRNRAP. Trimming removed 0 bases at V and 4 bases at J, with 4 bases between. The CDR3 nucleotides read TGTGCTAGTGGTTTGGTAGGGAATCAGCCCCAGCATTTT. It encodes CASGLVGNQPQHF. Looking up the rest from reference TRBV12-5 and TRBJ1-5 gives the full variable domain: DARVTQTPRHKVTEMGQEVTMRCQPILGHNTVFWYRQTMMQGLELLAYFRNRAPLDDSGMPKDRFSAEMPDATLATLKIQPSEPRDSAVYFCASGLVGNQPQHFGDGTRLSIL.

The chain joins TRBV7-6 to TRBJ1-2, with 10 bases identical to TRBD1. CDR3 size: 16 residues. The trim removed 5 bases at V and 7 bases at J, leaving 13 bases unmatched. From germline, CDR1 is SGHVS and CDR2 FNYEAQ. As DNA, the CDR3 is TGTGCCAGCAGCCTATCGACAGGGGGCGGTTTTTTTGGCTACACCTTC. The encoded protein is CASSLSTGGGFFGYTF.

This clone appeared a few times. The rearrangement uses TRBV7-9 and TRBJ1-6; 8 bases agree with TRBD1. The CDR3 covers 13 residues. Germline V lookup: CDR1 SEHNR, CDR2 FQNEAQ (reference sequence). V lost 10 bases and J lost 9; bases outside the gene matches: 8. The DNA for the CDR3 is TGTGCCACCTCCCAGGGGGCGGGTTCACCCCTCCACTTT. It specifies CATSQGAGSPLHF.

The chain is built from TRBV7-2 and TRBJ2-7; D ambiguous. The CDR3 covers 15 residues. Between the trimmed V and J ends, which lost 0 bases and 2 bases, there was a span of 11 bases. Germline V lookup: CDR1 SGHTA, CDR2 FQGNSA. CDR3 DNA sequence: TGTGCCAGCAGCTTAGCCCTCCACAGTACCTACGAGCAGTACTTC. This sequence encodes CASSLALHSTYEQYF.

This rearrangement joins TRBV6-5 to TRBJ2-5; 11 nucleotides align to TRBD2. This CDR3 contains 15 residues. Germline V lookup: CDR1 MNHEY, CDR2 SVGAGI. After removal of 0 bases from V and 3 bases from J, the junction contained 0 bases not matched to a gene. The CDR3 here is CASSYSGLAEETQYF. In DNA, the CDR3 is TGTGCCAGCAGTTACTCGGGACTAGCGGAAGAGACCCAGTACTTC.